This TCR beta chain was recorded in a study of T cell changes during pregnancy in multiple sclerosis. The J segment lost 5 bases and the V segment lost 1 base, leaving 3 bases of the junction unmatched. Looked up from germline, CDR1 is SGHRS and CDR2 is YFSETQ. The CDR3 sequence is 15 residues long. This table comes from immunoSEQ multiplex PCR, and its TCRdb copy is limited to in-frame clones, with some not included. There are 49,000 or so clones in the sample; around 94% occur only once, and 5.5% lies in the top ten. The chain employs TRBV5-1 and TRBJ1-4, with 9 bases fitting TRBD1. This TCR was recovered from a female donor with multiple sclerosis, enrolled in a pregnancy study. Here the sequenced sample was CD8+ T cells from peripheral blood mononuclear cells, taken before pregnancy. CDR3 in DNA: TGCGCCAGCAGCTTGCCTGGGACAGGGAATGAAAAACTGTTTTTT. This sequence encodes CASSLPGTGNEKLFF. The full variable domain, completed using reference TRBV5-1 and TRBJ1-4, is KAGVTQTPRYLIKTRGQQVTLSCSPISGHRSVSWYQQTPGQGLQFLFEYFSETQRNKGNFPGRFSGRQFSNSRSEMNVSTLELGDSALYLCASSLPGTGNEKLFFGSGTQLSVL.